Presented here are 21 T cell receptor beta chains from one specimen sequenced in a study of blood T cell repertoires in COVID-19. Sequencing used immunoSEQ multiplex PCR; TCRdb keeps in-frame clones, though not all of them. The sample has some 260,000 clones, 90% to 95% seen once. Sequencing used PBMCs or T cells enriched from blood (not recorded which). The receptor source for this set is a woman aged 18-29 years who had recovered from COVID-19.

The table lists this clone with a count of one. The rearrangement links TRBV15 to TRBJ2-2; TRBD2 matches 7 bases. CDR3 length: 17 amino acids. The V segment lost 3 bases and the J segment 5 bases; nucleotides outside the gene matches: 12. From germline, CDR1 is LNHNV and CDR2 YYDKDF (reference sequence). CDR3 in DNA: TGTGCCACCAGCAGTTGGGCGGGAGCGAAGGGTACCGGGGAGCTGTTTTTT. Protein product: CATSSWAGAKGTGELFF.

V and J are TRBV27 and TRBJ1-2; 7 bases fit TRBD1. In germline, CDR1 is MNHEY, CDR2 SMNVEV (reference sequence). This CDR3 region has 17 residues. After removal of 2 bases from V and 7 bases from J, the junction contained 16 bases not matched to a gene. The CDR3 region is CASSLNGQAYLLSGYTF. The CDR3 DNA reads TGTGCCAGCAGTTTAAACGGACAGGCCTATCTATTATCTGGCTACACCTTC.

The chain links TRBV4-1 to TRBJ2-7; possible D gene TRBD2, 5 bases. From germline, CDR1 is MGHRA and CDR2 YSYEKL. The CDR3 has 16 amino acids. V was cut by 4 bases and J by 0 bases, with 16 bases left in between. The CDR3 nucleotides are TGCGCCAGCAGCCCGGAGCGGATTGGCAGCTCCTACGAGCAGTACTTC. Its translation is CASSPERIGSSYEQYF.

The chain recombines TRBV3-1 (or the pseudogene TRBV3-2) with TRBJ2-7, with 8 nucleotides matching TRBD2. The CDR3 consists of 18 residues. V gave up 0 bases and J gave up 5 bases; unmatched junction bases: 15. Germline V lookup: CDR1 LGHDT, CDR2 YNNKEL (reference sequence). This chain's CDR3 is CASSQEHGPRAGVNEQYF. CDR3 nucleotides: TGTGCCAGCAGCCAAGAGCATGGTCCGCGAGCGGGAGTGAACGAGCAGTACTTC.

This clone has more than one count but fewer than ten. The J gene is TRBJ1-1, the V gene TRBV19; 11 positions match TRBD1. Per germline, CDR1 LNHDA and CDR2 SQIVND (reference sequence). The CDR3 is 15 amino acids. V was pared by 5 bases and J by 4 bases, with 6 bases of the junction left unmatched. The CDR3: CASSPRGTGGTEAFF. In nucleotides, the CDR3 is TGTGCCAGTAGTCCCCGAGGGACAGGGGGCACTGAAGCTTTCTTT.

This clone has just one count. The CDR3 sequence is CASSPGEFNEKLFF. The CDR3 nucleotides are TGCGCCAGCAGCCCCGGGGAGTTTAATGAAAAACTGTTTTTT. J is TRBJ1-4 and V is TRBV5-1, with no clear D. This CDR3 has 14 amino acids. CDR1 and CDR2 from the germline V gene are SGHRS and YFSETQ. Trimming cost V 4 bases and J 4 bases, with 11 bases left between them. The full variable domain, in which reference TRBV5-1 and TRBJ1-4 provide the parts outside the CDR3, is KAGVTQTPRYLIKTRGQQVTLSCSPISGHRSVSWYQQTPGQGLQFLFEYFSETQRNKGNFPGRFSGRQFSNSRSEMNVSTLELGDSALYLCASSPGEFNEKLFFGSGTQLSVL.

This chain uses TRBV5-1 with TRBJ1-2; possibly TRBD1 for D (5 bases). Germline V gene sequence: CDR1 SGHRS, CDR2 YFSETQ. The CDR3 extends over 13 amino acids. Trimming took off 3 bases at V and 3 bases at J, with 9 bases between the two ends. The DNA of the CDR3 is TGCGCCAGCAGCTCGGACATCTACTATGGCTACACCTTC. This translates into CASSSDIYYGYTF.

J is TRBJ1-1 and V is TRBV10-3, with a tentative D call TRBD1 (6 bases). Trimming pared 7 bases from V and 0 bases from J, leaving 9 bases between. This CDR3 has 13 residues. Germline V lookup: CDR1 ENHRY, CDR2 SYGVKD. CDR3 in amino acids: CAIKDRMNTEAFF. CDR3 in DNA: TGTGCCATCAAGGACAGAATGAACACTGAAGCTTTCTTT.

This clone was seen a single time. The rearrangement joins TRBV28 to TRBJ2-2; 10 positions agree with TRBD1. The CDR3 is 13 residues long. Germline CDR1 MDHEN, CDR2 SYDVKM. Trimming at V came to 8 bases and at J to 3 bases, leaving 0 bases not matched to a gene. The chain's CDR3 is CASGTGDTGELFF. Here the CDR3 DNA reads TGTGCCAGCGGGACAGGGGACACCGGGGAGCTGTTTTTT.

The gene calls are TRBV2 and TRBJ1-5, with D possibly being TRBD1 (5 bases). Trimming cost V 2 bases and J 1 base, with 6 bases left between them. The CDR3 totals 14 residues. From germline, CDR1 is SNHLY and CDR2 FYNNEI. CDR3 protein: CASSEQGSNQPQHF. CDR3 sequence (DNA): TGTGCCAGCAGTGAACAGGGAAGCAATCAGCCCCAGCATTTT.

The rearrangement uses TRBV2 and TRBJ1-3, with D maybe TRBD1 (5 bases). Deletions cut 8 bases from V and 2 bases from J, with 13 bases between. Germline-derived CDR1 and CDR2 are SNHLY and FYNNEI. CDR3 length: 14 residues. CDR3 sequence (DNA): TGTGCCAGCGAAGGGGCTCTCGCTGGAAACACCATATATTTT. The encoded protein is CASEGALAGNTIYF.

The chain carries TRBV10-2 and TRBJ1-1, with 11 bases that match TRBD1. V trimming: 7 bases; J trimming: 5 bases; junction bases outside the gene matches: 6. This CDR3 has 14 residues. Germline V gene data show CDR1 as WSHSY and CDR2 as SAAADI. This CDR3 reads CASTWTGGVTEAFF. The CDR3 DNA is TGCGCCAGCACTTGGACAGGGGGCGTGACTGAAGCTTTCTTT.

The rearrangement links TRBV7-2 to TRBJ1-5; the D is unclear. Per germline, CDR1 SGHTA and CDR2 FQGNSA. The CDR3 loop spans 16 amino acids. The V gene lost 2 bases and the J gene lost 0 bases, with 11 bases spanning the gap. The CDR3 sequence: CASSLFAIYSNQPQHF. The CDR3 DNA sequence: TGTGCCAGCAGCTTATTCGCGATTTATAGCAATCAGCCCCAGCATTTT.

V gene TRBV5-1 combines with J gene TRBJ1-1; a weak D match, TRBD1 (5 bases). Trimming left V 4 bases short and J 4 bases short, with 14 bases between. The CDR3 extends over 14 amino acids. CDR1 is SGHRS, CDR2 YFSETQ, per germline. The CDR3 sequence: CASSPARGITEAFF. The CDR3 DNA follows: TGCGCCAGCAGCCCGGCCCGGGGGATCACTGAAGCTTTCTTT.

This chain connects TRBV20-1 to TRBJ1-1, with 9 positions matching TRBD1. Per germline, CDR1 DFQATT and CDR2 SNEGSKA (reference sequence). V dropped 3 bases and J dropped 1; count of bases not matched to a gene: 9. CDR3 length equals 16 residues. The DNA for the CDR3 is TGCAGTGCTAGTGGGGCGGGACAGGGAAAGAACACTGAAGCTTTCTTT. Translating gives CSASGAGQGKNTEAFF.

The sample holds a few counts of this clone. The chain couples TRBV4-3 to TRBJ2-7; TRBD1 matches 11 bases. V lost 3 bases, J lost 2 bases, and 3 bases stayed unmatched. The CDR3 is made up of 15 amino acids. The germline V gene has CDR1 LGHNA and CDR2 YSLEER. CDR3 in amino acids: CASSHGTGGPYEQYF. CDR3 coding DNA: TGCGCCAGCAGCCACGGGACAGGGGGTCCCTACGAGCAGTACTTC.

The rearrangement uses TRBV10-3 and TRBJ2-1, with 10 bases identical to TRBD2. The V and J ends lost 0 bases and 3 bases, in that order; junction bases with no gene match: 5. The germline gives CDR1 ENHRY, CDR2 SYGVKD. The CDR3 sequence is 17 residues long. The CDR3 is CAISESVASGSYNEQFF. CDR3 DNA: TGTGCCATCAGTGAGTCTGTGGCTAGCGGGAGCTACAATGAGCAGTTCTTC.

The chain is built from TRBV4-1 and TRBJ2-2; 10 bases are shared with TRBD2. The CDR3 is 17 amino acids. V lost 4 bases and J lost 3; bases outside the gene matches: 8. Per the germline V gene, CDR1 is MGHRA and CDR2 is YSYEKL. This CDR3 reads CASSRDASGGYTGELFF. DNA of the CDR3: TGCGCCAGCAGCCGGGACGCTAGCGGGGGCTACACCGGGGAGCTGTTTTTT.

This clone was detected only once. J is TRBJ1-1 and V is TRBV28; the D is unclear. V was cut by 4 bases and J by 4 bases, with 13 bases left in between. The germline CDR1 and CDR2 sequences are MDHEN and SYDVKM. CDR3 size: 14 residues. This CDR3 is CASSSPFSGTEAFF. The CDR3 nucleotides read TGTGCCAGCAGTTCCCCTTTCTCGGGCACTGAAGCTTTCTTT.

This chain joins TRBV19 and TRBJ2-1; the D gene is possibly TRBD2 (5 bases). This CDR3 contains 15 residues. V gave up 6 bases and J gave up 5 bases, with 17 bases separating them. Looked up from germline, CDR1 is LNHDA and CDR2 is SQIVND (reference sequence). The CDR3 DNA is TGTGCCAGTAGGTTGAGGGCCCTTGATGACAATGAGCAGTTCTTC. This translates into CASRLRALDDNEQFF.

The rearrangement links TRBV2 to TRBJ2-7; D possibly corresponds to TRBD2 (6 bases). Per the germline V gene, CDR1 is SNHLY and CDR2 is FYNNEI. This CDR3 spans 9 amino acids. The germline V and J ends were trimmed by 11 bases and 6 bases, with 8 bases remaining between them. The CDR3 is CAAGSEQYF. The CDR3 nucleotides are TGTGCCGCCGGGAGCGAGCAGTACTTC.